These T cell receptor beta chains were read from a single sample in a study of blood T cell repertoires in COVID-19. The data were produced by immunoSEQ multiplex PCR, yet TCRdb's version contains in-frame clones alone and is incomplete. The data contain a few hundred thousand clones, roughly nine tenths of them singletons. The source material was PBMCs or T cells enriched from blood (not recorded which). These receptors were taken from a man aged 18 to 30 who had recovered from COVID-19. CDR3s include the opening cysteine and the closing phenylalanine or tryptophan. Fields, in order: CDR3 length, clone size, D gene, J gene, V gene, CDR3 protein, CDR3 DNA. D genes are given only for firm matches. Clone size is stated in some rows and not others, as once, few, many or a class when expanded.

16 | . | TRBD1 | TRBJ2-3 | TRBV7-3 | CASSLIGGGGTDTQYF | TGTGCCAGCAGCTTAATAGGGGGCGGCGGCACAGATACGCAGTATTTT
16 | . | TRBD2 | TRBJ2-3 | TRBV7-3 | CASSPRPGGTTDTQYF | TGTGCCAGCAGCCCCCGCCCCGGGGGGACCACAGATACGCAGTATTTT
15 | . | . | TRBJ2-7 | TRBV5-1 | CASSLSGRGINEQYF | TGCGCCAGCAGCTTGAGTGGCAGGGGTATCAACGAGCAGTACTTC
15 | . | . | TRBJ2-5 | TRBV4-1 | CASSHFETVGETQYF | TGCGCCAGCAGCCACTTCGAAACAGTCGGAGAGACCCAGTACTTC
15 | . | TRBD1 | TRBJ2-1 | TRBV7-7 | CASSLGRQGPNEQFF | TGTGCCAGCAGCTTAGGGCGACAGGGGCCTAATGAGCAGTTCTTC
15 | . | . | TRBJ1-1 | TRBV7-9 | CASSLADRPNTEAFF | TGTGCCAGCAGCTTAGCGGACAGACCCAACACTGAAGCTTTCTTT
14 | . | . | TRBJ1-1 | TRBV28 | CASSWPGSNTEAFF | TGTGCCAGCTCCTGGCCAGGATCAAACACTGAAGCTTTCTTT
15 | few | TRBD1 | TRBJ2-3 | TRBV27 | CASSSRTGSTDTQYF | TGTGCCAGCAGTTCCAGGACAGGTAGCACAGATACGCAGTATTTT
13 | . | TRBD2 | TRBJ2-7 | TRBV30 | CAWGLAGVYEQYF | TGTGCCTGGGGACTAGCGGGAGTGTACGAGCAGTACTTC
16 | . | . | TRBJ2-1 | TRBV7-8 | CASRPSGADGGSEQFF | TGTGCCAGCAGGCCCTCCGGGGCGGATGGAGGGAGTGAGCAGTTCTTC